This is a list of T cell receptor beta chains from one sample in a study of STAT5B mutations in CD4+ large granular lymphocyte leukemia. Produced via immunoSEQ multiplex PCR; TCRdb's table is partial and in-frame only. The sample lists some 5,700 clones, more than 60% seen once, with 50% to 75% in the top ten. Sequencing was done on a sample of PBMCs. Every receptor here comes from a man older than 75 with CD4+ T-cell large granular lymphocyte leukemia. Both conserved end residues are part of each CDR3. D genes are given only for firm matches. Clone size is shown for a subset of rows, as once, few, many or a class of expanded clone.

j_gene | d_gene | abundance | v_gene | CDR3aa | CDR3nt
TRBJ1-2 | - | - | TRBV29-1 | CSVLGNYGYTF | TGCAGCGTTCTGGGGAACTATGGCTACACCTTC
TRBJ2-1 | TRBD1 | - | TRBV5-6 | CASSFGQGYNEQFF | TGTGCCAGCAGCTTCGGACAGGGTTACAATGAGCAGTTCTTC
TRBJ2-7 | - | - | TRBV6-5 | CASSNRYLYEQYF | TGTGCCAGCAGTAACAGGTACCTCTACGAGCAGTACTTC
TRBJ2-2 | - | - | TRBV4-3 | CASSQDVLRAGELFF | TGCGCCAGCAGCCAAGACGTTTTACGGGCCGGGGAGCTGTTTTTT
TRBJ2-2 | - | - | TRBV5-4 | CASSSWAGLGGELFF | TGTGCCAGCAGCTCCTGGGCCGGGTTGGGGGGGGAGCTGTTTTTT
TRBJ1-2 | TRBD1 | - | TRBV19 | CASSIDQEGAPSYGYTF | TGTGCCAGTAGTATAGATCAAGAGGGGGCCCCCAGCTATGGCTACACCTTC
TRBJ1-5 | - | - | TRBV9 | CASSASAGSNQPQHF | TGTGCCAGCAGCGCTTCGGCAGGGAGCAATCAGCCCCAGCATTTT
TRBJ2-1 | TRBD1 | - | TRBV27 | CASSSGGVSYNEQFF | TGTGCCAGCAGTTCAGGGGGCGTATCCTACAATGAGCAGTTCTTC
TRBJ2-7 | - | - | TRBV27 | CASSLYQPHEQYF | TGTGCCAGCAGTTTATACCAGCCCCACGAGCAGTACTTC
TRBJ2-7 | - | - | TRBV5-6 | CASSLLRGRGFEQYF | TGTGCCAGCAGCTTGTTGAGGGGGAGGGGATTCGAGCAGTACTTC
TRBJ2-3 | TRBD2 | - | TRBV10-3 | CAISGSTGGPDTQYF | TGTGCCATCAGTGGTTCGACGGGAGGGCCAGATACGCAGTATTTT
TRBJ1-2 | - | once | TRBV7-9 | CASSLPGRANYGYTF | TGTGCCAGCAGCTTACCGGGCAGGGCCAACTATGGCTACACCTTC
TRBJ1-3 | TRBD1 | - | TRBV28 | CASRDTGGGNTIYF | TGTGCCAGCAGAGATACAGGGGGCGGAAACACCATATATTTT
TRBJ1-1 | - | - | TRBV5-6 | CASSLQGNTEAFF | TGTGCCAGCAGCTTACAGGGGAACACTGAAGCTTTCTTT
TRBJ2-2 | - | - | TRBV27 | CASSFEGPGELFF | TGTGCCAGCAGTTTCGAGGGTCCAGGGGAGCTGTTTTTT
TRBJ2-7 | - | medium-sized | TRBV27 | CASSPNPGQQYF | TGTGCCAGCAGTCCCAACCCGGGACAGCAGTACTTC
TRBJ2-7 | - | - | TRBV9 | CASSFGLTYEQYF | TGTGCCAGCAGCTTTGGGCTAACATACGAGCAGTACTTC
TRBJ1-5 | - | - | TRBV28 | CASSFAGGSNQPQHF | TGTGCCAGCAGTTTCGCTGGGGGTAGCAATCAGCCCCAGCATTTT
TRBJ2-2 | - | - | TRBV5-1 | CASSPEWGGNTGELFF | TGCGCCAGCAGCCCCGAATGGGGCGGGAACACCGGGGAGCTGTTTTTT
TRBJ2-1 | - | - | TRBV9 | CASSLGEAPYNEQFF | TGTGCCAGCAGCTTAGGAGAAGCCCCTTACAATGAGCAGTTCTTC
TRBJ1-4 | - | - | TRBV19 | CASESSWPNEKLFF | TGTGCCAGTGAATCCAGTTGGCCTAATGAAAAACTGTTTTTT
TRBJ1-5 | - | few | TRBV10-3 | CASSLGEEQPQHF | TGTGCCAGCAGTCTAGGTGAAGAACAGCCCCAGCATTTT
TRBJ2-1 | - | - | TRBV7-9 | CASSLGEQFF | TGTGCCAGCAGCTTAGGTGAGCAGTTCTTC
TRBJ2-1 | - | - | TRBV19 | CASSMQGFYNEQFF | TGTGCCAGTAGTATGCAGGGGTTCTACAATGAGCAGTTCTTC
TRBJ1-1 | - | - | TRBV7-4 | CASSPPNTEAFF | TGTGCCAGCAGCCCCCCGAACACTGAAGCTTTCTTT
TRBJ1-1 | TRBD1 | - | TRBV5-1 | CASRGARGTEAFF | TGCGCCAGCAGAGGGGCCAGGGGGACTGAAGCTTTCTTT
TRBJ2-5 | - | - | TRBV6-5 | CASTLGETQYF | TGTGCCAGCACCCTGGGAGAGACCCAGTACTTC
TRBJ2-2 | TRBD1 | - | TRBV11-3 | CASSSTGANTGELFF | TGTGCCAGCAGCTCTACAGGGGCGAACACCGGGGAGCTGTTTTTT
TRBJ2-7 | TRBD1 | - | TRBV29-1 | CSASGTAAYEQYF | TGCAGCGCCTCCGGGACAGCCGCCTACGAGCAGTACTTC
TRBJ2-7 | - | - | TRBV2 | CATPRGPEEEGSYEQYF | TGTGCCACACCCCGAGGGCCCGAGGAAGAAGGATCCTACGAGCAGTACTTC
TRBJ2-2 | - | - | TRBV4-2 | CASSQDRGPGELFF | TGTGCCAGCAGCCAAGATAGGGGCCCCGGGGAGCTGTTTTTT
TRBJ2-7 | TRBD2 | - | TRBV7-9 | CASSLASGGSSYEQYF | TGTGCCAGCAGCTTAGCTAGCGGGGGGTCATCCTACGAGCAGTACTTC
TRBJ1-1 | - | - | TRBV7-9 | CASSLFSMDTEAFF | TGTGCCAGCAGCTTATTTTCCATGGACACTGAAGCTTTCTTT
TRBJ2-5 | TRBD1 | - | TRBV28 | CASQGGTSGETQYF | TGTGCCAGCCAAGGGGGCACCTCAGGAGAGACCCAGTACTTC
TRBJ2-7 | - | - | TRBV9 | CASSVGDGSYEQYF | TGTGCCAGCAGCGTGGGGGACGGTTCCTACGAGCAGTACTTC
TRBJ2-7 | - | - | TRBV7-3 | CASSLAGRAYEQYF | TGTGCCAGCAGCTTAGCTGGACGGGCCTACGAGCAGTACTTC
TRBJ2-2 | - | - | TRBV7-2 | CASSLQGFGELFF | TGTGCCAGCAGCTTACAAGGGTTCGGGGAGCTGTTTTTT
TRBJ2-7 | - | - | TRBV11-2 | CASSPSGTYEQYF | TGTGCCAGCAGCCCATCGGGAACCTACGAGCAGTACTTC
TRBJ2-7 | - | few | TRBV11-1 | CASSLAGRAYEQYF | TGTGCCAGCAGCTTAGCTGGACGGGCCTACGAGCAGTACTTC
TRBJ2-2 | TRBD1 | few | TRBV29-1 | CSVENRDRGAYGELFF | TGCAGCGTTGAAAACCGGGACAGGGGCGCATATGGGGAGCTGTTTTTT
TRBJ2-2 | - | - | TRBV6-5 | CASSRARNTGELFF | TGTGCCAGCAGCCGGGCTCGGAACACCGGGGAGCTGTTTTTT
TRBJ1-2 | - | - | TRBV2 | CASSDGPAWGGYTF | TGTGCCAGCAGTGATGGGCCGGCCTGGGGTGGCTACACCTTC
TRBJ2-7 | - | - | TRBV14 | CASSQVHGGYEQYF | TGTGCCAGCAGCCAAGTGCATGGGGGCTACGAGCAGTACTTC
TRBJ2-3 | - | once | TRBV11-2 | CASNLGAIWNTQYF | TGTGCCAGCAACTTAGGGGCCATCTGGAATACGCAGTATTTT
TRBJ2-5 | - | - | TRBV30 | CAWQQGAETQYF | TGTGCCTGGCAACAGGGAGCAGAGACCCAGTACTTC
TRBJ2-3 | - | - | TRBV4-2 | CASSQDRRAADTQYF | TGTGCCAGCAGCCAAGATAGGAGGGCAGCGGATACGCAGTATTTT
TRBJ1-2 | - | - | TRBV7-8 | CASSLVEGLPNYGYTF | TGTGCCAGCAGCTTAGTTGAGGGCCTTCCGAACTATGGCTACACCTTC
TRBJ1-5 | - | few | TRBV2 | CASSLGEEQPQHF | TGTGCCAGCAGTCTAGGTGAAGAACAGCCCCAGCATTTT
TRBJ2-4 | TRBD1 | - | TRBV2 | CASSGDRAAAGTAKNIQYF | TGTGCCAGCAGCGGGGACAGGGCGGCAGCGGGAACGGCCAAAAACATTCAGTACTTC
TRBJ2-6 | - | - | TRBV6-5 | CASSPGSPNVLTF | TGTGCCAGCAGCCCAGGTTCGCCCAACGTCCTGACTTTC
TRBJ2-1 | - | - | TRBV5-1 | CASSLGSPGDEQFF | TGCGCCAGCAGCTTGGGGTCCCCGGGGGATGAGCAGTTCTTC
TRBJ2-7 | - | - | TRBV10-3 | CAISMDSTYEQYF | TGTGCCATCAGCATGGACAGCACCTACGAGCAGTACTTC
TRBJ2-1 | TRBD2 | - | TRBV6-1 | CASRPVLAGNNEQFF | TGTGCCAGCAGGCCGGTACTAGCGGGAAACAATGAGCAGTTCTTC
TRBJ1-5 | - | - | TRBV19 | CASNAAEPGWNQPQHF | TGTGCCAGTAACGCCGCGGAGCCGGGTTGGAATCAGCCCCAGCATTTT
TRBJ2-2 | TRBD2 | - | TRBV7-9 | CASSPAGTSGGNTGELFF | TGTGCCAGCAGCCCGGCCGGGACTAGCGGGGGGAATACCGGGGAGCTGTTTTTT
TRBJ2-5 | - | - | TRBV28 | CASSSQGRGGRETQYF | TGTGCCAGCAGTTCGCAAGGGCGAGGAGGAAGGGAGACCCAGTACTTC